This T cell receptor (beta chain) was identified in a study of response to subunit inactivated influenza vaccine. Study-wide results and limits: Authors suggested each seasonal flu vaccination may recruit only limited numbers of new T cells.

V lost 4 bases and J lost 5, with 21 bases in between. In germline, CDR1 is LGHNA, CDR2 YSLEER. This CDR3 has 17 amino acids. TCRdb reanalysed the RT-PCR reads using MiXCR and keeps one entry per CDR3 protein. In the table there are approximately 700,000 distinct CDR3 sequences, approximately 15% of which are singletons. With regard to this clonotype: Antigen: not known.

The chain uses TRBV4-3 and TRBJ2-1; D is perhaps TRBD2 (7 bases). Sequencing used PBMCs from blood, obtained 14 to 15 days before vaccination. The receptor comes from a man in his fifties who received an inactivated influenza vaccine. CDR3 bases: TGCGCCAGCAGCCCGGAGGGGGTAGGGCTAGCGGACAATGAGCAGTTCTTC. This translates into CASSPEGVGLADNEQFF.